Listed below are T cell receptor beta chains from one sample, sequenced in a study of T cells after posttransplantation cyclophosphamide. Assay: immunoSEQ multiplex PCR; the TCRdb copy retains only in-frame clones and omits some. The repertoire consists of about 2,600 clones, with around 68% occurring once and the leading ten covering 28%. This material consisted of PBMCs, taken 30 days after allogeneic stem cell transplant with posttransplant cyclophosphamide. These TCRs come from a female patient aged 45-60 years who received an allogeneic stem cell transplant from a related donor, was CMV-positive, and had no GVHD. Some T cells may have originated in the graft donor. The CDR3 runs from the conserved cysteine through the conserved F or W. D genes are given only for firm matches. Some rows have no size entry. The others give once, few or many, or a class for an expanded clone.

j_gene: TRBJ2-7; abundance: medium-sized; d_gene: TRBD2; v_gene: TRBV7-3; CDR3aa: CASSWGRAYEQYF; CDR3nt: TGTGCCAGCAGCTGGGGGAGGGCCTACGAGCAGTACTTC
j_gene: TRBJ1-3; abundance: .; d_gene: .; v_gene: TRBV9; CDR3aa: CASSVATASGNTIYF; CDR3nt: TGTGCCAGCAGCGTAGCTACAGCCTCTGGAAACACCATATATTTT
j_gene: TRBJ1-1; abundance: .; d_gene: .; v_gene: TRBV9; CDR3aa: CASSGFQGNTEAFF; CDR3nt: TGTGCCAGCAGCGGATTCCAGGGGAACACTGAAGCTTTCTTT
j_gene: TRBJ1-2; abundance: .; d_gene: .; v_gene: TRBV6-5; CDR3aa: CASSYSGSPYGYTF; CDR3nt: TGTGCCAGCAGTTACTCGGGCAGCCCCTATGGCTACACCTTC
j_gene: TRBJ1-1; abundance: .; d_gene: .; v_gene: TRBV5-1; CDR3aa: CASSLNREGEAFF; CDR3nt: TGCGCCAGCAGCTTGAACAGGGAGGGTGAAGCTTTCTTT
j_gene: TRBJ2-7; abundance: .; d_gene: .; v_gene: TRBV27; CDR3aa: CASSLSSASASYEQYF; CDR3nt: TGTGCCAGCAGTTTATCGTCGGCTAGCGCCTCCTACGAGCAGTACTTC
j_gene: TRBJ2-7; abundance: .; d_gene: .; v_gene: TRBV6-1; CDR3aa: CASSPLYEQYF; CDR3nt: TGTGCCAGCAGCCCTCTCTACGAGCAGTACTTC
j_gene: TRBJ1-5; abundance: few; d_gene: .; v_gene: TRBV6-1; CDR3aa: CASSSPRGSNQPQHF; CDR3nt: TGTGCCAGCAGTTCCCCTAGAGGGTCCAATCAGCCCCAGCATTTT
j_gene: TRBJ1-2; abundance: .; d_gene: .; v_gene: TRBV14; CDR3aa: CASSQILAGMYYGYTF; CDR3nt: TGTGCCAGCAGCCAAATCCTTGCAGGCATGTACTATGGCTACACCTTC
j_gene: TRBJ1-5; abundance: .; d_gene: TRBD1; v_gene: TRBV19; CDR3aa: CASTKRQGAHQPQHF; CDR3nt: TGTGCCAGTACCAAGAGGCAGGGGGCACACCAGCCCCAGCATTTT
j_gene: TRBJ1-4; abundance: .; d_gene: TRBD1; v_gene: TRBV9; CDR3aa: CASSARQGLNEKLFF; CDR3nt: TGTGCCAGCAGCGCGCGACAGGGGTTAAATGAAAAACTGTTTTTT
j_gene: TRBJ2-5; abundance: few; d_gene: TRBD2; v_gene: TRBV5-4; CDR3aa: CASSYSIMAGGQETQYF; CDR3nt: TGTGCCAGCAGTTACTCGATTATGGCGGGGGGCCAAGAGACCCAGTACTTC
j_gene: TRBJ2-7; abundance: .; d_gene: .; v_gene: TRBV2; CDR3aa: CASSRPLMEQYF; CDR3nt: TGTGCCAGCAGTAGACCACTAATGGAGCAGTACTTC
j_gene: TRBJ1-4; abundance: .; d_gene: TRBD1; v_gene: TRBV4-1; CDR3aa: CASSQSRDRPPKLFF; CDR3nt: TGCGCCAGCAGCCAAAGCCGGGACAGGCCACCTAAACTGTTTTTT
j_gene: TRBJ2-1; abundance: .; d_gene: TRBD1; v_gene: TRBV23-1; CDR3aa: CASTKDRVNEQFF; CDR3nt: TGCGCCAGCACCAAGGACAGGGTGAATGAGCAGTTCTTC
j_gene: TRBJ2-3; abundance: once; d_gene: TRBD2; v_gene: TRBV11-3; CDR3aa: CASSRVEREGPDTQYF; CDR3nt: TGTGCCAGCAGCCGAGTGGAGCGGGAGGGCCCAGATACGCAGTATTTT
j_gene: TRBJ1-2; abundance: .; d_gene: .; v_gene: TRBV10-3; CDR3aa: CASSDSAGQAADGYTF; CDR3nt: TGTGCCAGCAGTGACTCGGCAGGTCAAGCGGCGGATGGCTACACCTTC